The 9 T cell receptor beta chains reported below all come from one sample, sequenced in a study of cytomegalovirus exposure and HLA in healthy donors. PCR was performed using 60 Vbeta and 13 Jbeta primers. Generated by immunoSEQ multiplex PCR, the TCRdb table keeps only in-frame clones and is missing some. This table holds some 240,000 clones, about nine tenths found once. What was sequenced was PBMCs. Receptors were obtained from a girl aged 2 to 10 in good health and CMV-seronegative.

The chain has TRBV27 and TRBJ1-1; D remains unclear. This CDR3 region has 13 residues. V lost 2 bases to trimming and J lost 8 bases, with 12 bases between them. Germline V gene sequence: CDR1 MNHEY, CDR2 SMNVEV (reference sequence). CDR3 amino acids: CASSLDEGAEAFF. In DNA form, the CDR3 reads TGTGCCAGCAGTTTAGACGAGGGCGCGGAAGCTTTCTTT.

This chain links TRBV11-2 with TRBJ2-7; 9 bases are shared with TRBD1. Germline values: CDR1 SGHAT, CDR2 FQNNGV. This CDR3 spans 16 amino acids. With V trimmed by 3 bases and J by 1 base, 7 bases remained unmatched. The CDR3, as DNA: TGTGCCAGCAGCTTCGAACCGGGACAGGGTTCCTACGAGCAGTACTTC. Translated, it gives CASSFEPGQGSYEQYF. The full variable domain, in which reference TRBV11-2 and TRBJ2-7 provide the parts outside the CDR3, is EAGVAQSPRYKIIEKRQSVAFWCNPISGHATLYWYQQILGQGPKLLIQFQNNGVVDDSQLPKDRFSAERLKGVDSTLKIQPAKLEDSAVYLCASSFEPGQGSYEQYFGPGTRLTVT.

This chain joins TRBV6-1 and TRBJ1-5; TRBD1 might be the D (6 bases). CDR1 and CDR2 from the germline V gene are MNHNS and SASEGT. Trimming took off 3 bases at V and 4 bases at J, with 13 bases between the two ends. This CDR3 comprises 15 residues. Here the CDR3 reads CASSDGGAANQPQHF. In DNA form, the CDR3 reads TGTGCCAGCAGTGACGGGGGGGCTGCTAATCAGCCCCAGCATTTT.

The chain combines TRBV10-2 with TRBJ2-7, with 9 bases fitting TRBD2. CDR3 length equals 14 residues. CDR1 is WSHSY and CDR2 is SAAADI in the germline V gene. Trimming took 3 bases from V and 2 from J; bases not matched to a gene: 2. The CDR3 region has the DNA TGCGCCAGCAGTGATAGCGGGGGAACCTACGAGCAGTACTTC. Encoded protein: CASSDSGGTYEQYF.

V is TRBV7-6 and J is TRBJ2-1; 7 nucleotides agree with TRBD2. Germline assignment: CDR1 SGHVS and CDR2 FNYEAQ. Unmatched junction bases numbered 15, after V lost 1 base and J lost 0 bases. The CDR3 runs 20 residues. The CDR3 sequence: CASSLGGEGLAESSYNEQFF. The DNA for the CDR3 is TGTGCCAGCAGCTTAGGAGGGGAGGGCCTAGCGGAGAGCTCCTACAATGAGCAGTTCTTC.

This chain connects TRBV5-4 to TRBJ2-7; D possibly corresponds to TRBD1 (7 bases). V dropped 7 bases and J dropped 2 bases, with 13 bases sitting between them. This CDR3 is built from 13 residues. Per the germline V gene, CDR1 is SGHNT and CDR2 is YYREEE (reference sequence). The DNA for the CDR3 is TGTGCCAGCGGGCAGGGGGGAACCTACGAGCAGTACTTC. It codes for CASGQGGTYEQYF.

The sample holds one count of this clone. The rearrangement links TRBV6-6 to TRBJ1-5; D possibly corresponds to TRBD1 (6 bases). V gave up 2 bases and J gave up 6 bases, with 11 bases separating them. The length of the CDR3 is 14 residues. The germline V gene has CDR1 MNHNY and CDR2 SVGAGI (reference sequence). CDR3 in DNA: TGTGCCAGCAGTTACAGCGGGGGCTTTCAGCCCCAGCATTTT. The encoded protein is CASSYSGGFQPQHF.

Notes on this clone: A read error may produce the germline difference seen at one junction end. The CDR3 nucleotides are TGTGCCAGCGGCTTGGAGGGACAGTCAAATCAGCCCCAGCATTTT. Protein sequence: CASGLEGQSNQPQHF. The chain uses TRBV5-6 and TRBJ1-5; 7 positions match TRBD1. The CDR3 runs 15 residues. CDR1 is SGHDT and CDR2 is YYEEEE in the germline V gene.

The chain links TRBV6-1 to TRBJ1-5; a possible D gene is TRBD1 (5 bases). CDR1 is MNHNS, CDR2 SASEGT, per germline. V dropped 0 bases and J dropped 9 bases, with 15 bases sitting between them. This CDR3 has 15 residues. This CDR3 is CASSEAGRGLGPQHF. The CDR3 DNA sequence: TGTGCCAGCAGTGAAGCGGGGCGGGGTTTAGGGCCCCAGCATTTT.